This T cell receptor (beta chain) was sequenced during a study of PD-1 blockade in classical Hodgkin lymphoma (dated by TCRdb to 2020 to 2021). General notes on the study: Nivolumab dosing was 3 mg/kg intravenously every 2 weeks, continuing until either disease progression or unacceptable toxicity. A peripheral blood immune signature of response to PD-1 blockade in classical Hodgkin lymphoma was defined using TCR beta sequencing and CyTOF.

Explained via the paper, the time point label denotes: cycle 4 day 1 (C4D1), after more than five weeks of nivolumab. Every trial patient had relapsed after autologous stem cell transplantation, and cohorts A, B and C differed in prior brentuximab vedotin exposure. The trial cohort comprised 60 or so patients with relapsed/refractory classical Hodgkin lymphoma whose best overall responses were complete response, partial response or progressive disease. Single-agent nivolumab was administered to trial patients in the multi-cohort phase II CheckMate 205 trial. Best overall response was determined by an independent review committee according to the 2007 International Working Group response criteria. Trial PBMCs were obtained immediately prior to nivolumab initiation (C1D1) and on therapy at cycle 2 day 1 and cycle 4 day 1. After peripheral blood was drawn into 8 mL Vacutainer Cell Preparation Tubes, PBMCs were isolated by centrifugation and then cryopreserved.

Genomic DNA was isolated using the Qiagen DNeasy kit from unsorted PBMCs as well as from negatively selected CD4+ and CD8+ fractions. TCR beta CDR3 regions were amplified by immunoSEQ multiplex PCR using primers annealing to V and J segments. A synthetic immune receptor repertoire was used to minimize amplification bias, and remaining bias was computationally removed after sequencing. The study's own analysis went as follows. Repertoire diversity was quantified as the Shannon entropy index using custom Python scripts. Unsorted, CD4+ and CD8+ repertoires were examined separately, except in combined analyses, for which CD4+ and CD8+ sequences were merged in silico. Clonal expansion was defined as at least a 2-fold frequency increase after treatment relative to C1D1, with a pseudocount of 0.5 for undetected baseline clones. Clones with 0 or 1 copy at C1D1 were classified as singleton clones, and clones with 2 or more copies were classified as non-singleton clones. Clones expanded in unsorted samples were annotated as CD4+, CD8+ or unknown by matching protein sequences in sorted samples from the same patient. Diversity changes from C1D1 to C4D1 were tested in paired samples using Wilcoxon tests. Here the immuneACCESS table is served through TCRdb, limited to in-frame sequences with V and J called. Missing clones are a known gap in these copies; in checked studies unresolved V genes cover under half, and the rest lacks a known reason. The DNA was the basis for D and trimming; V, J and clone size are from that table. The sample table holds 15,000 to 20,000 clones, of which more than 75% were seen once. Roughly 22% of the sample is in the top ten clones.

The V end loses 4 bases and the J end loses 3 bases, and a stretch of 16 bases separates them. The germline V gene (reference sequence) yields SEHNR for CDR1 and FQNEAQ for CDR2. The CDR3 has 15 amino acids, counting the end cysteine and phenylalanine. Only the CDR3 DNA is retained, 45 bases long and in frame from the first base. On this clone: No cognate antigen has been identified for it. No clone much larger than this one lies a single base away; base qualities are absent.

The research as a whole found: Diversity was lower in patients who began nivolumab less than 1 year after ASCT, so these patients were left out of later analyses to avoid confounding by immune reconstitution. A significant rise by C4D1 was seen in CD4+ but not CD8+ TCR diversity (p=0.0027 vs p=0.16), with the rise being most apparent in complete responders (p=0.02). Among trial patients, those achieving complete response had baseline diversity similar to that of newly diagnosed patients, while diversity was significantly lower in partial responders and progressors. Newly diagnosed patients were reported to have lower baseline TCR diversity than healthy donors, and relapsed/refractory patients were reported to have lower baseline TCR diversity still. The study was restricted to a single clinical trial cohort, and the causes of repertoire differences, possibly disease activity or prior therapy, were left undefined.

The sample was peripheral blood mononuclear cells (PBMCs), taken before the fourth cycle of nivolumab. The rearrangement joined TRBV7-9 to TRBJ2-7, with no confidently assigned D gene. The sequence was obtained from a human donor with classical Hodgkin lymphoma. The DNA is TGTGCCAGCAGCTCACGCGCCCAGACCGACTACGAGCAGTACTTC. It specifies CASSSRAQTDYEQYF.